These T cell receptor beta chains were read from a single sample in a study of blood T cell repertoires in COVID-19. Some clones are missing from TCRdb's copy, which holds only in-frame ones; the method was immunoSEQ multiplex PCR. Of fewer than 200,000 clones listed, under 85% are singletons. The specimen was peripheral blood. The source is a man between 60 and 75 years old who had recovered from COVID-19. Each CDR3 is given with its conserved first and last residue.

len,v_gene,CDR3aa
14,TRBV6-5,CASRPGLNTGELFF
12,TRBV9,CASSSGSTEAFF
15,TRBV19,CASSIRVGSGETQYF
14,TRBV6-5,CASSPTERGREQFF
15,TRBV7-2,CASSLWTGQNSPLHF
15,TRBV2,CASTRTRGAYNEQFF
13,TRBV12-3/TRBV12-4,CASSPPGHYGYTF
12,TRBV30,CAWAGTVEEQYF
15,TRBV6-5,CASSWGQGGVETQYF
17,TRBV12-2,CASRLRGSGRPYNEQFF
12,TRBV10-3,CATSGQLEKLFF
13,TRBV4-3,CASSQDTGETQYF
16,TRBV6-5,CASSYAGSATNEKLFF
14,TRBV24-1,CATAGQDDTGELFF
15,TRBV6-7,CASSYPPGWSEKLFF
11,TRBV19,CASWTGFGYTF
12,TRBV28,CASSYNKNIQYF
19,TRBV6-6,CASSPSDRGNRRRGDTQYF
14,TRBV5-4,CATSSGREGYEQYF
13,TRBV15,CATRGDSGNTIYF
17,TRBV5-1,CASSLSPGTGVNSPLHF
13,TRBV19,CASSPNYREGGFF
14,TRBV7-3,CASSLTAGNYGYTF
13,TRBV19,CAHRGGGGNEQFF
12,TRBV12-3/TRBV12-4,CASSLRLYGYTF
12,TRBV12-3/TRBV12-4,CASSYQQAPLHF
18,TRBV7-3,CASSLNAGQGAGGTEAFF
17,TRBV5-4,CASSPPPQTGGATEAFF
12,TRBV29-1,CSVHGGGDEQYF
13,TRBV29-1,CSISGQTSYEQYF
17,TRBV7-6,CASSSNFRGSTNEKLFF
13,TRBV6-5,CASSGREGEKLFF
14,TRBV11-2,CASSLARGSDTQYF
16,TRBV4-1,CASSQLSGTGVDGYTF
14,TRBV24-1,CATSDPPEVNEQFF
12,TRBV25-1,CASSRGASGYTF
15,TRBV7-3,CASSFPSGGSDTQYF
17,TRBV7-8,CASSLSPDSLYNYGYTF
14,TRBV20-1,CSASLAGGYTEAFF
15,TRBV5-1,CASSLEGGGFGGQFF
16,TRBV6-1,CASSEGLAGGNNEQFF
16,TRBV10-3,CAISDLGEGAGNTIYF
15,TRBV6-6,CASSYTGEGADTQYF
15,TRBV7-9,CASQSGGIRDTEAFF
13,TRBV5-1,CASGQTGDTEAFF
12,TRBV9,CASSVAADTQYF
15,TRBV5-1,CASNTLAGGADTQYF
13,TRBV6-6,CASSYDSKNIQYF
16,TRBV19,CASSPTRTGPIYGYTF
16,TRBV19,CASSRGLQGGNQPQHF
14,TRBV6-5,CASSSPFRYYEQYF